This is a list of T cell receptor beta chains from one sample in a study of cytomegalovirus exposure and HLA in healthy donors. Repertoires were generated with immunoSEQ multiplex PCR, while TCRdb's copy carries only in-frame clones and drops some. The data hold about 220,000 clones, with roughly 83% observed a single time. The sequenced sample consisted of PBMCs. All receptors come from a boy between 2 and 10 years old in good health and CMV-seronegative. CDR3s leave out the opening cysteine and the closing phenylalanine or tryptophan. Each record gives: V gene, J gene, CDR3 protein.

TRBV14	TRBJ2-5	ASSQAGAGETQY
TRBV7-3	TRBJ2-7	ASSLAGRGSYEQY
TRBV6-6	TRBJ1-5	ASVLDNRREPQH
TRBV30	TRBJ2-7	AWDGSGGLGYEQY
TRBV27	TRBJ1-2	AIAGGFPYGYT
TRBV5-1	TRBJ1-3	ASSFEVAGNTIY
TRBV4-1	TRBJ2-5	ASSQVYQETQY
TRBV30	TRBJ2-7	AWSVLGGAGGPREQY
TRBV5-1	TRBJ1-2	ASSLAQGPIFYGYT
TRBV5-4	TRBJ1-1	ASSFPGQGGRSTEAF
TRBV7-3	TRBJ2-1	ASSPTSGGAGEQF
TRBV6-6	TRBJ1-1	ASSWTLQGTEAF
TRBV29-1	TRBJ2-3	SDMGGEAIPDTQY
TRBV27	TRBJ1-1	ASSLSRNTEAF
TRBV21-1	TRBJ2-7	ASSNGASGRANEQY
TRBV27	TRBJ2-7	ASSLLAGGPYEQY
TRBV12-2	TRBJ2-5	ASRARGGGEKETQY
TRBV27	TRBJ1-5	ASSGAGGNQPQH
TRBV5-1	TRBJ1-2	ASTTGGGADYGYT
TRBV6-5	TRBJ1-1	ASSSRQAPYIKKAF
TRBV23-1	TRBJ1-2	ASSQITVIIYGYT
TRBV11-1	TRBJ2-5	ASSPLAGAGETQY
TRBV5-4	TRBJ2-3	ASSLGVRTDTQY
TRBV13	TRBJ2-3	ASSLGGASGSDTQY
TRBV5-4	TRBJ1-3	ASSLSGDGNTIY
TRBV5-1	TRBJ2-1	ASSDTGAGSYEQF
TRBV6-5	TRBJ2-1	ASSTSGRSYNEQF
TRBV27	TRBJ2-1	ASSPPGLAGDGNEQF
TRBV2	TRBJ2-7	ASSEARGTYEQY
TRBV10-2	TRBJ1-1	ASSEFDRLNTEAF
TRBV7-9	TRBJ2-1	ASSLRAGEQF